This record concerns one T cell receptor (beta chain) sequence. Its antigen is unidentified. The source of the sample is a study of PD-1 blockade in classical Hodgkin lymphoma. V dropped 6 bases and J dropped 0; count of bases not matched to a gene: 8. CDR1 is LNHDA, CDR2 SQIVND, per germline (reference sequence). The CDR3 covers 17 residues. Libraries were prepared by immunoSEQ multiplex PCR; TCRdb keeps only in-frame clonotypes and omits some of them. The data hold tens of thousands of clones, with 75% to 90% observed a single time. Study-wide points: Newly diagnosed patients and complete responders had comparable diversity at baseline. Differences between repertoires have undefined causes, possibly disease activity or prior therapy.

Every patient relapsed after autologous stem cell transplantation, and brentuximab vedotin exposure varied. This rearrangement joins TRBV19 to TRBJ2-6; 7 bases line up with TRBD1. The sequencing used peripheral blood mononuclear cells (PBMCs), collected before the second cycle of nivolumab. This sequence was found in a human donor with classical Hodgkin lymphoma. The CDR3 protein is CASSEGTDHSGANVLTF. In nucleotides, the CDR3 is TGTGCCAGTAGCGAAGGGACAGACCACTCTGGGGCCAACGTCCTGACTTTC.